The clone carrying this T cell receptor (beta chain) was counted ten times or more. The junction shows a germline mismatch at one end, possibly a read error. Germline loops: CDR1 MNHEY, CDR2 SVGEGT. The CDR3 consists of 11 residues. These data originate in a study of Graves' ophthalmopathy and Graves' hyperthyroidism. Amplified material comprised TCR beta CDR3 regions derived from RNA transcripts. Second-round multiplex PCR came after first-round RT-PCR with HTBI primers. Each CDR3 protein is one row after TCRdb ran MiXCR on the multiplex PCR reads. The table has some 350,000 distinct CDR3 sequences, roughly 17% seen once. Serum thyroxine and TRAb, along with clinical symptoms, thyroid ultrasound and orbital computed tomography, were what diagnosis relied on.

This chain joins TRBV6-2 or TRBV6-3 and TRBJ2-7, with a tentative D call TRBD1 (5 bases). The origin of this receptor is an adult woman with stable Graves' hyperthyroidism. The sample comprised peripheral blood. Here the CDR3 reads CASSLQGPSNF. The DNA for the CDR3 is TGTGCCAGCAGTTTGCAGGGCCCCTCGAACTTC.